Presented here are 28 T cell receptor beta chains from one specimen sequenced in a study of cytomegalovirus exposure and HLA in healthy donors. In the PCR, 60 Vbeta and 13 Jbeta primers were used. Some clones are missing from TCRdb's copy, which holds only in-frame ones; the method was immunoSEQ multiplex PCR. The sample yields fewer than 250,000 clones, around 82% seen once. The source material was PBMCs. The receptors here all came from a young woman in good health and CMV-seropositive.

The chain joins TRBV2 to TRBJ2-7; 7 bases align to TRBD1. The CDR3 runs 15 residues. Germline assignment: CDR1 SNHLY and CDR2 FYNNEI. Losses at the gene ends were 6 bases for V and 4 bases for J; bases not matched to a gene: 12. In DNA form, the CDR3 reads TGTGCCAGCAGATATTCTTCGGGACAGAGTTACGAGCAGTACTTC. Its translation is CASRYSSGQSYEQYF.

The rearrangement uses TRBV5-1 and TRBJ1-1, with 7 nucleotides matching TRBD1. The V segment lost 3 bases and the J segment 3 bases; nucleotides outside the gene matches: 5. This CDR3 has 14 residues. Per the germline V gene, CDR1 is SGHRS and CDR2 is YFSETQ. In nucleotides, the CDR3 is TGCGCCAGCAGCTCAGAGACAGGGTACACTGAAGCTTTCTTT. This encodes CASSSETGYTEAFF.

The sample holds a few counts of this clone. This rearrangement joins TRBV5-1 to TRBJ2-5; D gene ambiguous. Trimming removed 1 base from V and 4 bases from J, with 11 bases in between. Germline V gives CDR1 SGHRS, CDR2 YFSETQ. The CDR3 has 14 residues. This chain's CDR3 is CASSLLPSGETQYF. CDR3 nucleotide sequence: TGCGCCAGCAGCTTGCTGCCGTCGGGAGAGACCCAGTACTTC. The full variable domain, its missing parts supplied by reference TRBV5-1 and TRBJ2-5, is KAGVTQTPRYLIKTRGQQVTLSCSPISGHRSVSWYQQTPGQGLQFLFEYFSETQRNKGNFPGRFSGRQFSNSRSEMNVSTLELGDSALYLCASSLLPSGETQYFGPGTRLLVL.

The chain carries TRBV30 and TRBJ1-2, with no clear D. The CDR3 length is 15 residues. The ends were cut back, 1 base at V and 0 bases at J, with 12 bases in the middle. Germline CDR1 GTSNPN, CDR2 SVGIG (reference sequence). This CDR3 reads CAWSELQFSNYGYTF. For the CDR3, the DNA is TGTGCCTGGAGTGAACTTCAATTCTCTAACTATGGCTACACCTTC. The full variable domain, rest sourced from reference TRBV30 and TRBJ1-2, is SQTIHQWPATLVQPVGSPLSLECTVEGTSNPNLYWYRQAAGRGLQLLFYSVGIGQISSEVPQNLSASRPQDRQFILSSKKLLLSDSGFYLCAWSELQFSNYGYTFGSGTRLTVV.

The rearrangement joins TRBV21-1 to TRBJ1-5; TRBD1 reflects the table's D call only, with no check against the DNA. TRBV21-1 is given as a pseudogene. The CDR3 has 14 amino acids. The CDR3 region is CASSKGQGNQPQHF. DNA of the CDR3: TGTGCCAGCAGCAAAGGGCAGGGAAATCAGCCCCAGCATTTT.

The chain employs TRBV4-2 and TRBJ1-1; D is ambiguous. Germline V gene lookup returns CDR1 LGHNA and CDR2 YNFKEQ. The CDR3 has 15 residues. The V end lost 3 bases, the J end lost 8 bases, and 19 bases lay between the germline ends. In DNA form, the CDR3 reads TGTGCCAGCAGCCACCCCAATGGGCTCCTTTCGGAAGCTTTCTTT. It specifies CASSHPNGLLSEAFF.

Only a few counts were recorded for this clone. This sequence joins TRBV13 and TRBJ1-1; 7 bases are a match to TRBD1. V dropped 5 bases and J dropped 4; count of bases not matched to a gene: 4. Germline CDR1 is PRHDT and CDR2 is FYEKMQ (reference sequence). The CDR3 runs 13 residues. In nucleotides, the CDR3 is TGTGCCAGCAGCCGACAGGGCCCCACTGAAGCTTTCTTT. Protein: CASSRQGPTEAFF.

This CDR3 is CASSLTGVNTDTQYF. The DNA of the CDR3 is TGTGCCAGCAGCTTGACAGGGGTAAACACAGATACGCAGTATTTT. V is TRBV5-6 and J is TRBJ2-3; 7 nucleotides line up with TRBD1. The germline CDR1 and CDR2 sequences are SGHDT and YYEEEE. The CDR3 runs 15 residues. V lost 1 base to trimming and J lost 2 bases; unmatched junction nucleotides: 4.

J is TRBJ2-1 and V is TRBV5-1; D is unresolved. The CDR3 runs 12 residues. Germline CDR1 and CDR2: SGHRS and YFSETQ. The V gene lost 0 bases and the J gene lost 5 bases, with 3 bases spanning the gap. CDR3 protein: CASSLADNEQFF. The DNA for the CDR3 is TGCGCCAGCAGCTTGGCAGACAATGAGCAGTTCTTC.

The chain employs TRBV2 and TRBJ2-5; D possibly corresponds to TRBD2 (6 bases). From germline, CDR1 is SNHLY and CDR2 FYNNEI. The CDR3 totals 15 residues. The CDR3 spells CSSGTPVTYQETQYF. Here the CDR3 DNA reads TGTTCATCTGGGACTCCTGTTACGTACCAAGAGACCCAGTACTTC.

V is TRBV5-1 and J is TRBJ2-7; 9 nucleotides align to TRBD1. The germline V gene has CDR1 SGHRS and CDR2 YFSETQ. With V trimmed by 0 bases and J by 2 bases, 6 bases remained unmatched. The CDR3 has 16 amino acids. CDR3 DNA: TGCGCCAGCAGCTTGGGTCGGGACAGGGTAACCTACGAGCAGTACTTC. It codes for CASSLGRDRVTYEQYF.

V and J are TRBV4-1 and TRBJ1-1, with TRBD1 as a possible D gene (5 bases). The V end lost 3 bases, the J end lost 5 bases, and 16 bases lay between the germline ends. The CDR3 loop spans 15 amino acids. Germline V CDR1 and CDR2: MGHRA, YSYEKL. CDR3 sequence: CASSQGLRGGTEAFF. The CDR3 coding sequence is TGCGCCAGCAGCCAGGGACTACGGGGAGGAACTGAAGCTTTCTTT.

The V gene is TRBV15, the J gene TRBJ2-3; possible D gene TRBD2, 5 bases. Trimming shortened V by 2 bases and J by 1 base, and 10 bases separated the two germline ends. CDR3 size: 15 residues. From germline, CDR1 is LNHNV and CDR2 YYDKDF (reference sequence). This CDR3 reads CATSRRNGGTDTQYF. The CDR3 DNA sequence: TGTGCCACCAGCAGACGAAACGGGGGCACAGATACGCAGTATTTT.

V is TRBV5-1 and J is TRBJ2-5; 12 nucleotides line up with TRBD1. Germline CDR1 and CDR2: SGHRS and YFSETQ. Losses at the gene ends were 5 bases for V and 3 bases for J; bases not matched to a gene: 2. The CDR3 is 14 amino acids. The CDR3 DNA follows: TGCGCCAGCAGGGGGACAGGGGGCGAAGAGACCCAGTACTTC. Amino acid sequence: CASRGTGGEETQYF. The full variable domain, completed using reference TRBV5-1 and TRBJ2-5, is KAGVTQTPRYLIKTRGQQVTLSCSPISGHRSVSWYQQTPGQGLQFLFEYFSETQRNKGNFPGRFSGRQFSNSRSEMNVSTLELGDSALYLCASRGTGGEETQYFGPGTRLLVL.

The rearrangement joins TRBV5-6 to TRBJ2-5; TRBD2 agrees at 9 bases. From germline, CDR1 is SGHDT and CDR2 YYEEEE. There are 14 residues in the CDR3. After removal of 3 bases from V and 5 bases from J, the junction contained 5 bases not matched to a gene. CDR3 in amino acids: CASSYQREVETQYF. The CDR3 bases are TGTGCCAGCAGCTACCAGCGGGAGGTGGAGACCCAGTACTTC.

The chain uses TRBV7-9 and TRBJ2-2; D may be TRBD2 (5 bases). CDR1 and CDR2 (germline): SEHNR, FQNEAQ (reference sequence). The CDR3 is 15 amino acids. Trimming pared 0 bases from V and 5 bases from J, leaving 10 bases between. As DNA, the CDR3 is TGTGCCAGCAGCTTAGCAGGGAGAATAACCGGGGAGCTGTTTTTT. Translated, it gives CASSLAGRITGELFF.

The chain uses TRBV28 and TRBJ1-1, with unresolved D. CDR1 is MDHEN and CDR2 is SYDVKM in the germline V gene. The CDR3 length is 13 residues. The ends were cut back, 6 bases at V and 0 bases at J, with 8 bases in the middle. The CDR3, as DNA: TGTGCCAGCAGCCCCAGGTTGAACACTGAAGCTTTCTTT. Amino acids: CASSPRLNTEAFF.

V is TRBV5-6 and J is TRBJ2-5; a weak D match, TRBD1 (5 bases). Germline V gene sequence: CDR1 SGHDT, CDR2 YYEEEE. V was cut by 0 bases and J by 9 bases, with 12 bases left in between. This CDR3 comprises 13 residues. This CDR3 reads CASSLVDNIAQYF. CDR3 nucleotides: TGTGCCAGCAGCTTGGTGGACAATATCGCCCAGTACTTC.

The chain combines TRBV7-8 with TRBJ2-7; 10 bases map to TRBD2. Per the germline V gene, CDR1 is SGHVS and CDR2 is FQNEAQ. With V trimmed by 6 bases and J by 3 bases, 8 bases remained unmatched. This CDR3 spans 15 amino acids. DNA of the CDR3: TGTGCCAGCAGTCAAGGGCTAGCGGGAGTCTACGAGCAGTACTTC. Translated: CASSQGLAGVYEQYF.

The CDR3 is CASSAGQGVRNEQFF. DNA of the CDR3: TGTGCCAGCAGCGCGGGACAGGGGGTACGGAATGAGCAGTTCTTC. The rearrangement joins TRBV2 to TRBJ2-1; 11 bases agree with TRBD1. Germline assignment: CDR1 SNHLY and CDR2 FYNNEI. The CDR3 is 15 residues long. J was trimmed by 7 bases and V by 6 bases; bases with no gene match: 8.

The rearrangement links TRBV18 to TRBJ2-1, with 13 bases matching TRBD2. This CDR3 spans 16 amino acids. V dropped 4 bases and J dropped 8; count of bases not matched to a gene: 8. Per the germline V gene, CDR1 is KGHSH and CDR2 is LQKENI. CDR3 sequence reads: CASSRTLAGGGDEQFF. In nucleotides, the CDR3 is TGTGCCAGCTCACGTACACTAGCGGGAGGGGGCGATGAGCAGTTCTTC.

This rearrangement joins TRBV5-1 to TRBJ1-2; the match to TRBD1 covers 9 bases. Germline V gene lookup returns CDR1 SGHRS and CDR2 YFSETQ. CDR3 length equals 14 residues. V lost 0 bases to trimming and J lost 7 bases; unmatched junction nucleotides: 4. CDR3 coding DNA: TGCGCCAGCAGCTTGGAGGGACAGGGAGCTGGCTACACCTTC. It is translated as CASSLEGQGAGYTF. Looking up the rest from reference TRBV5-1 and TRBJ1-2 gives the full variable domain: KAGVTQTPRYLIKTRGQQVTLSCSPISGHRSVSWYQQTPGQGLQFLFEYFSETQRNKGNFPGRFSGRQFSNSRSEMNVSTLELGDSALYLCASSLEGQGAGYTFGSGTRLTVV.

J is TRBJ2-3 and V is TRBV5-1, with 16 bases aligning to TRBD2. V lost 4 bases, J lost 0 bases, and 5 bases stayed unmatched. The CDR3 consists of 18 residues. Per the germline V gene, CDR1 is SGHRS and CDR2 is YFSETQ. In DNA, the CDR3 is TGCGCCAGCAGCCAGGGACTAGCGGGAGGGCCGAGCACAGATACGCAGTATTTT. Its translation is CASSQGLAGGPSTDTQYF.

The chain is built from TRBV10-3 and TRBJ2-3; 11 bases align to TRBD2. The CDR3 runs to 18 residues. Germline V gene data show CDR1 as ENHRY and CDR2 as SYGVKD. J was trimmed by 1 base and V by 0 bases; bases with no gene match: 6. For the CDR3, the DNA is TGTGCCATCAGTGAGTCCGCGGCGACTAGCGGGGGCACAGATACGCAGTATTTT. Protein: CAISESAATSGGTDTQYF.

This rearrangement joins TRBV4-1 to TRBJ2-7; the match to TRBD1 covers 12 bases. Trimming at V came to 3 bases and at J to 3 bases, leaving 3 bases not matched to a gene. The CDR3 is made up of 15 amino acids. CDR1 and CDR2 (germline): MGHRA, YSYEKL. DNA of the CDR3: TGCGCCAGCAGCCAGAGGGACAGGGGGCTCTACGAGCAGTACTTC. The encoded protein is CASSQRDRGLYEQYF.

The rearrangement joins TRBV2 to TRBJ1-5; 7 bases match TRBD1. The CDR3 covers 14 residues. Per germline, CDR1 SNHLY and CDR2 FYNNEI. The ends lost 1 base at V and 7 bases at J; junction bases unmatched: 4. In nucleotides, the CDR3 is TGTGCCAGCAGTGAAGGACAGGGTGGGCAGCCCCAGCATTTT. Protein: CASSEGQGGQPQHF.

The chain employs TRBV7-2 and TRBJ1-1; D not resolved. The ends were cut back, 2 bases at V and 4 bases at J, with 11 bases in the middle. Per the germline V gene, CDR1 is SGHTA and CDR2 is FQGNSA. The CDR3 has 14 amino acids. CDR3 loop: CASSLRGLLTEAFF. The CDR3 DNA follows: TGTGCCAGCAGCTTACGGGGTTTGCTCACTGAAGCTTTCTTT.

The chain joins TRBV27 to TRBJ1-5; 10 bases agree with TRBD1. Germline CDR1 reads MNHEY; CDR2 reads SMNVEV (reference sequence). V trimming: 4 bases; J trimming: 4 bases; junction bases outside the gene matches: 7. The CDR3 consists of 16 residues. The CDR3 reads CASSSRQGAGNQPQHF. The CDR3 nucleotides are TGTGCCAGCAGTTCGAGACAGGGGGCGGGAAATCAGCCCCAGCATTTT.